Following are 27 T cell receptor beta chains from one sample sequenced in a study of blood T cell repertoires in COVID-19 (dated by TCRdb to the early 2020s). Receptors were amplified or captured by the immunoSEQ multiplex PCR assay. This immuneACCESS table, as held by TCRdb, lists in-frame sequences with V and J called but not all clones. Of the missing ones, under half trace to an unresolved V gene in checked studies; the others have no known cause. The sample profile shows about 45,000 clones; roughly nine tenths of them were found once. The ten largest clones add up to just over 9% of the sample. The sample consisted of peripheral blood. Receptor source: a human donor in a cohort sampled during active COVID-19.

The chain employs TRBV30 and TRBJ1-6; 8 bases match TRBD1. The trim removed 2 bases at V and 11 bases at J, leaving 8 bases unmatched. Germline CDR1 and CDR2: GTSNPN and SVGIG (reference sequence). There are 14 residues in the CDR3. In nucleotides, the CDR3 is TGTGCCTGGAGTAGGGCAGGGGGCAAAACACCCCTCCACTTT. Its translation is CAWSRAGGKTPLHF. Full variable domain (outside the CDR3, taken from reference TRBV30 and TRBJ1-6): SQTIHQWPATLVQPVGSPLSLECTVEGTSNPNLYWYRQAAGRGLQLLFYSVGIGQISSEVPQNLSASRPQDRQFILSSKKLLLSDSGFYLCAWSRAGGKTPLHFGNGTRLTVT.

The chain uses TRBV19 and TRBJ2-3; weak D call: TRBD1 (6 bases). Between the trimmed V and J ends, which lost 7 bases and 3 bases, there was a span of 11 bases. From germline, CDR1 is LNHDA and CDR2 SQIVND (reference sequence). The CDR3 loop spans 13 amino acids. DNA for the CDR3: TGTGCCAGTAACAGGGAAGGTACAGATACGCAGTATTTT. Its protein product is CASNREGTDTQYF.

This chain links TRBV19 with TRBJ1-6; maybe TRBD1 (5 bases). CDR1 is LNHDA, CDR2 SQIVND, per germline (reference sequence). Trimming pared 3 bases from V and 9 bases from J, leaving 12 bases between. CDR3 length: 14 amino acids. The CDR3 bases are TGTGCCAGTAGTATTGGGCAGGGCGGTTCACCCCTCCACTTT. It specifies CASSIGQGGSPLHF.

This sequence joins TRBV3-1 (or the pseudogene TRBV3-2) and TRBJ2-2, with D possibly being TRBD1 (6 bases). The germline gives CDR1 LGHDT, CDR2 YNNKEL (reference sequence). V was cut by 6 bases and J by 5 bases, with 16 bases left in between. The CDR3 is 15 amino acids. The CDR3 here is CASRYTGWQTGELFF. For the CDR3, the DNA is TGTGCCAGCAGGTATACAGGGTGGCAAACCGGGGAGCTGTTTTTT.

The J gene is TRBJ1-3, the V gene TRBV28; 9 bases agree with TRBD1. The CDR3 covers 14 residues. Trimming took 8 bases from V and 4 from J; bases not matched to a gene: 6. The germline V gene has CDR1 MDHEN and CDR2 SYDVKM. The CDR3 DNA reads as TGTGCCAGCCGGGGACAGGGACCAGGAAACACCATATATTTT. This codes for CASRGQGPGNTIYF.

This chain uses TRBV19 with TRBJ2-6; D call uncertain. V lost 0 bases and J lost 0, with 9 bases in between. This CDR3 has 17 amino acids. CDR1 is LNHDA, CDR2 SQIVND, per germline (reference sequence). CDR3 amino acids: CASSIEGLSSGANVLTF. CDR3 sequence (DNA): TGTGCCAGTAGTATAGAGGGCCTTAGCTCTGGGGCCAACGTCCTGACTTTC.

The CDR3 region is CASSIAPTGSSYNEQFF. CDR3 DNA sequence: TGTGCCAGTAGTATAGCACCGACAGGTAGCTCCTACAATGAGCAGTTCTTC. The V and J genes are TRBV19 and TRBJ2-1, with TRBD1 as a possible D gene (6 bases). The germline V gene encodes CDR1 LNHDA and CDR2 SQIVND (reference sequence). The CDR3 contains 17 residues. Deletions cut 1 base from V and 0 bases from J, with 13 bases between.

The CDR3 bases are TGTGCCAGCAGCCGCGACAGGAACCGCATGAACACTGAAGCTTTCTTT. Translating it yields CASSRDRNRMNTEAFF. This rearrangement joins TRBV7-9 to TRBJ1-1; a possible D gene is TRBD1 (6 bases). The CDR3 totals 16 residues. CDR1 is SEHNR and CDR2 is FQNEAQ in the germline V gene (reference sequence). Trimming left V 5 bases short and J 0 bases short, with 16 bases between.

The chain recombines TRBV21-1 with TRBJ1-5; the table's D call, TRBD1, was not checked against the DNA. TRBV21-1 is assigned pseudogene status. The CDR3 extends over 18 amino acids. CDR3: CASSKADLGIYSNQPQHF. In DNA form, the CDR3 reads TGTGCCAGCAGCAAAGCCGATTTGGGCATCTATAGCAATCAGCCCCAGCATTTT.

This chain joins TRBV5-1 and TRBJ2-5; possibly TRBD2 for D (7 bases). Germline V gene lookup returns CDR1 SGHRS and CDR2 YFSETQ. The CDR3 length is 16 residues. Deletions cut 4 bases from V and 5 bases from J, with 21 bases between. The CDR3 is CASSPGGGGDGETQYF. The DNA for the CDR3 is TGCGCCAGCAGCCCTGGGGGCGGGGGCGATGGGGAGACCCAGTACTTC.

This chain uses TRBV9 with TRBJ2-3; TRBD2 agrees at 9 bases. The CDR3 sequence is 15 residues long. Germline CDR1 and CDR2: SGDLS and YYNGEE. Trimming cost V 2 bases and J 2 bases; bases outside gene matches: 3. This CDR3 reads CASSVRGGATDTQYF. CDR3 nucleotides: TGTGCCAGCAGCGTCCGCGGGGGGGCCACAGATACGCAGTATTTT.

This clone was counted between two and nine times. The V gene is TRBV7-2, the J gene TRBJ2-7; D may be TRBD1 (5 bases). Germline CDR1 SGHTA, CDR2 FQGNSA. The V and J ends lost 3 bases and 0 bases respectively, with 9 bases between them. This CDR3 spans 14 amino acids. The CDR3: CASSFEQASYEQYF. The CDR3 region has the DNA TGTGCCAGCAGCTTTGAACAGGCCTCCTACGAGCAGTACTTC.

This clone was counted once. The chain combines TRBV24-1 with TRBJ2-5; 7 bases are shared with TRBD1. CDR1 and CDR2 from the germline V gene are KGHDR and SFDVKD. The CDR3 runs to 13 residues. Trimming removed 4 bases from V and 4 bases from J; junction bases left unmatched: 2. CDR3 loop: CATSETGLETQYF. CDR3 sequence (DNA): TGTGCCACCAGTGAGACAGGGTTAGAGACCCAGTACTTC.

The chain couples TRBV11-2 to TRBJ1-1; D is undetermined. Germline lookup yields CDR1 SGHAT and CDR2 FQNNGV. Trimming shortened V by 5 bases and J by 6 bases, and 25 bases separated the two germline ends. This CDR3 spans 17 amino acids. For the CDR3, the DNA is TGTGCCAGCAGCCACCCGAAAAGGAGGTTCCCCGCGTCTGAAGCTTTCTTT. Protein: CASSHPKRRFPASEAFF.

This sequence joins TRBV10-1 and TRBJ1-3; D is uncertain. Germline CDR1 reads WNHNN; CDR2 reads SYGVQD (reference sequence). This CDR3 is built from 15 residues. V was trimmed by 3 bases and J by 0 bases, leaving 9 bases between them. The CDR3 is CASSEALGSGNTIYF. The CDR3 coding sequence is TGCGCCAGCAGTGAAGCGTTAGGCTCTGGAAACACCATATATTTT.

J is TRBJ2-7 and V is TRBV18; 9 bases fit TRBD1. V lost 4 bases and J lost 5; bases outside the gene matches: 3. The CDR3 loop spans 13 amino acids. Germline values: CDR1 KGHSH, CDR2 LQKENI. The CDR3, as DNA: TGTGCCAGCTCACTCCGGGACAGGGACGAGCAGTACTTC. It yields the protein CASSLRDRDEQYF.

The chain joins TRBV9 to TRBJ2-7; 8 nucleotides match TRBD1. Germline loops: CDR1 SGDLS, CDR2 YYNGEE. The CDR3 loop spans 15 amino acids. With 3 bases clipped from V and 4 bases from J, the junction kept 9 bases outside the gene matches. This chain's CDR3 is CASSAGGQVGYEQYF. CDR3 nucleotides: TGTGCCAGCAGCGCCGGGGGACAGGTGGGGTACGAGCAGTACTTC.

This clone was counted a few times. V is TRBV6-1 and J is TRBJ2-1; D call uncertain. Between the trimmed V and J ends, which lost 1 base and 0 bases, there was a span of 7 bases. The length of the CDR3 is 15 residues. Germline V gene data show CDR1 as MNHNS and CDR2 as SASEGT. CDR3 protein: CASSEGGRSYNEQFF. The DNA of the CDR3 is TGTGCCAGCAGTGAAGGCGGTCGCTCCTACAATGAGCAGTTCTTC.

The chain couples TRBV10-3 to TRBJ1-6; no definite D call. The germline V gene encodes CDR1 ENHRY and CDR2 SYGVKD. The CDR3 runs to 17 residues. Between the trimmed V and J ends, which lost 0 bases and 0 bases, there was a span of 9 bases. CDR3 region: CAISESGRRSYNSPLHF. DNA of the CDR3: TGTGCCATCAGTGAGTCAGGCAGGCGCTCCTATAATTCACCCCTCCACTTT.

This clone has only one observation. The V call is TRBV6-5, the J call TRBJ1-2; D gene uncertain. This CDR3 region has 13 residues. V lost 5 bases, J lost 2 bases, and 9 bases lay in between. The germline gives CDR1 MNHEY, CDR2 SVGAGI. The CDR3 DNA is TGTGCCAGCAGTATGACTGTAAACTATGGCTACACCTTC. Translation: CASSMTVNYGYTF.

V is TRBV2 and J is TRBJ1-4; TRBD1 might be the D (6 bases). Looked up from germline, CDR1 is SNHLY and CDR2 is FYNNEI. The CDR3 is 14 residues long. Deletions cut 2 bases from V and 2 bases from J, with 6 bases between. The CDR3 nucleotides are TGTGCCAGCAGTGAAAGGGGGACTAATGAAAAACTGTTTTTT. As protein: CASSERGTNEKLFF.

This chain joins TRBV2 and TRBJ2-3, with a tentative D call TRBD1 (6 bases). CDR3 length: 13 residues. The V end lost 7 bases, the J end lost 3 bases, and 11 bases lay between the germline ends. Germline CDR1 is SNHLY and CDR2 is FYNNEI. CDR3 sequence reads: CASIRGRTDTQYF. Here the CDR3 DNA reads TGTGCCAGCATCAGGGGTAGAACAGATACGCAGTATTTT.

The chain joins TRBV5-5 to TRBJ1-4, with 8 bases fitting TRBD1. V lost 5 bases and J lost 2; bases outside the gene matches: 5. Per germline, CDR1 SGHKS and CDR2 YYEKEE (reference sequence). This CDR3 has 15 residues. DNA of the CDR3: TGTGCCAGCAGGGGAAGACAGGGGACTAATGAAAAACTGTTTTTT. As protein: CASRGRQGTNEKLFF.

About this clone itself: The DNA is left out, because the CDR3 cannot be placed on it with certainty; the CDR3 is given as TCRdb lists it. The chain employs TRBV27 and TRBJ2-7; the DNA was not compared with TRBD1, the D call given in the table. The CDR3 is 17 amino acids in total, end residues counted. Germline assignment: CDR1 MNHEY and CDR2 SMNVEV (reference sequence). The CDR3 loop reads CASSRRAGTGASYEQYF.

The chain carries TRBV27 and TRBJ2-7, with D perhaps matching TRBD1 (6 bases). V was cut by 3 bases and J by 2 bases, with 11 bases left in between. The germline gives CDR1 MNHEY, CDR2 SMNVEV (reference sequence). There are 14 residues in the CDR3. CDR3 in DNA: TGTGCCAGCAGTTTCGGGACACGAACCTACGAGCAGTACTTC. Protein: CASSFGTRTYEQYF.

The gene calls are TRBV14 and TRBJ2-1, with 8 bases identical to TRBD2. Germline V CDR1 and CDR2: SGHDN, FVKESK. V lost 5 bases to trimming and J lost 8 bases; unmatched junction nucleotides: 11. CDR3 length: 15 amino acids. The CDR3 region is CASSARGGRRDEQFF. The CDR3 bases are TGTGCCAGCAGCGCACGGGGGGGCCGACGAGATGAGCAGTTCTTC.

This chain links TRBV19 with TRBJ2-5, with TRBD2 matching over 9 bases. The V gene end was trimmed by 8 bases and the J gene end by 4 bases; junction bases not matched to a gene: 8. Germline assignment: CDR1 LNHDA and CDR2 SQIVND (reference sequence). The CDR3 totals 14 residues. DNA of the CDR3: TGTGCCAGTCGAGCGGGGGGCGGAGGAGAGACCCAGTACTTC. Translation gives CASRAGGGGETQYF.